This TCR beta chain emerged from a study of graft-versus-host responses after intestinal transplantation. Regarding the study as a whole: An association linked early post-transplant HvG declines with peak circulating GvH clone levels.

The method was immunoSEQ multiplex PCR; TCRdb's version includes in-frame clones alone and lacks a portion of them. Among over 70,000 clones listed, 83% were seen once. Worth noting for this clone: Its antigen is still unknown.

The source was unstimulated CD8+ T cells sorted from spleen or lymph node cells, collected before intestinal transplant. This clonotype originated in a human donor who received an intestinal transplant.

In nucleotides, the CDR3 is TGCGCCAGCAGCCAAGATGGAACAGGGGGTAATGAGCAGTTCTTC. Translating it yields CASSQDGTGGNEQFF. The J gene is TRBJ2-1, the V gene TRBV4-1; 8 bases are shared with TRBD1. The germline V gene encodes CDR1 MGHRA and CDR2 YSYEKL. The trim removed 0 bases at V and 7 bases at J, leaving 5 bases unmatched. This CDR3 spans 15 amino acids.